This T cell receptor (beta chain) was documented in a study of blood T cells in healthy people across ages. PCR was performed a second time for roughly 7 to 12 cycles using a sample-barcoded 5' primer and a J-beta primer mix. MiXCR, run by TCRdb on the 5' RACE reads, gives a single entry per CDR3 protein. This sample carries roughly 2 million distinct CDR3 sequences, roughly 52% of them seen once, and the ten largest clones take approximately 2.1%. This CDR3 is 14 amino acids long. Germline CDR1 reads MNHNY; CDR2 reads SVGAGI (reference sequence). Trimming took off 6 bases at V and 2 bases at J, with 14 bases between the two ends. With regard to this clonotype: Its antigen is as yet unknown.

Study-wide results and limits: Among long-lived donors, naive CD4+ cells were more numerous and diversity higher than in aged donors.

The donors, aged about 6 to 100, were healthy Caucasians from Russia. At least 7 million PBMCs were isolated per sample. This TCR came from a middle-aged woman in good health. V and J are TRBV6-6 and TRBJ2-7, with D tentatively TRBD1 (6 bases). Source material: blood. This CDR3 is CASSKRTAPYEQYF. In DNA, the CDR3 is TGTGCCAGCAGCAAGAGGACAGCACCCTACGAGCAGTACTTC.